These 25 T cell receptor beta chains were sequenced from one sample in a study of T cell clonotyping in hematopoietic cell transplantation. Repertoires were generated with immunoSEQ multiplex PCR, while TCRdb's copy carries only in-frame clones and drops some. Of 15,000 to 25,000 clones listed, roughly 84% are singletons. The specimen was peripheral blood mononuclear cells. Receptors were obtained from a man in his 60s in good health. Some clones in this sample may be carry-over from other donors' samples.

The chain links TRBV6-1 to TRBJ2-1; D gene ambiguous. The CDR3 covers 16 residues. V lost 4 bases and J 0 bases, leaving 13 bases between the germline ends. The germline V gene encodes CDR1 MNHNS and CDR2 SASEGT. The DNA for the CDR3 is TGTGCCAGCAGTGTAATGGGGATTAGCTCCTACAATGAGCAGTTCTTC. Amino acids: CASSVMGISSYNEQFF.

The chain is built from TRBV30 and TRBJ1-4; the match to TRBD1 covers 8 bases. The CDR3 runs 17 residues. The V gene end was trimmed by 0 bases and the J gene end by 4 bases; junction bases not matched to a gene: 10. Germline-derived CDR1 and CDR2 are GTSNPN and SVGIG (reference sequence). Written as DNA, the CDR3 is TGTGCCTGGAGTGTACCTGGCCAGGGGGCATTTAATGAAAAACTGTTTTTT. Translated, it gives CAWSVPGQGAFNEKLFF.

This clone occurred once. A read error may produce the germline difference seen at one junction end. DNA for the CDR3: TGTGCCAGCAGTCTCATGGATGGCAATCAGCCCCGGCATTTT. It is translated as CASSLMDGNQPRHF. The gene calls are TRBV9 and TRBJ1-5; no firm D call. Germline values: CDR1 SGDLS, CDR2 YYNGEE. This CDR3 is built from 14 residues.

CDR3 sequence reads: CASSIRSGEQYF. The CDR3 DNA reads TGTGCCAGCAGTATACGGTCCGGCGAGCAGTACTTC. The chain recombines TRBV6-1 with TRBJ2-7; D not certain. Trimming removed 5 bases from V and 6 bases from J, with 11 bases in between. The CDR3 runs to 12 residues. The V gene's germline CDR1 is MNHNS and CDR2 SASEGT.

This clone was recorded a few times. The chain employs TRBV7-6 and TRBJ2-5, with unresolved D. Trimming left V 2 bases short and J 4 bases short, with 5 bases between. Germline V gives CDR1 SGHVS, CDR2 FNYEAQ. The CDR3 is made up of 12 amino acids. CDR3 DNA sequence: TGTGCCAGCAGCTTACCGGGAGAGACCCAGTACTTC. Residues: CASSLPGETQYF. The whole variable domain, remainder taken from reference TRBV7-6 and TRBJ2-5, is GAGVSQSPRYKVTKRGQDVALRCDPISGHVSLYWYRQALGQGPEFLTYFNYEAQQDKSGLPNDRFSAERPEGSISTLTIQRTEQRDSAMYRCASSLPGETQYFGPGTRLLVL.

This chain's CDR3 is CASSFSSWGEQYF. CDR3 nucleotides: TGTGCCAGCAGCTTCAGTTCGTGGGGCGAGCAGTACTTC. V and J are TRBV5-6 and TRBJ2-7; D remains ambiguous. V gave up 2 bases and J gave up 6 bases, with 12 bases separating them. In germline, CDR1 is SGHDT, CDR2 YYEEEE. The CDR3 sequence is 13 residues long.

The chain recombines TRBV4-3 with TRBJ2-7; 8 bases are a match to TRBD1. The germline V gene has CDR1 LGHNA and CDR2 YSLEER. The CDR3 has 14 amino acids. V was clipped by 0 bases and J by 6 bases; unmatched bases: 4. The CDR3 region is CASSQDRGPFEQYF. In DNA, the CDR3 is TGCGCCAGCAGCCAAGACAGGGGGCCTTTCGAGCAGTACTTC.

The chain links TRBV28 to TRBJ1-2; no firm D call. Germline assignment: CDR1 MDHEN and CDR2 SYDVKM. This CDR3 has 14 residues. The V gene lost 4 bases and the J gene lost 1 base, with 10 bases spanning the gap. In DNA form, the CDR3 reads TGTGCCAGCAGTTCGTCCCCCCTTAACTATGGCTACACCTTC. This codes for CASSSSPLNYGYTF.

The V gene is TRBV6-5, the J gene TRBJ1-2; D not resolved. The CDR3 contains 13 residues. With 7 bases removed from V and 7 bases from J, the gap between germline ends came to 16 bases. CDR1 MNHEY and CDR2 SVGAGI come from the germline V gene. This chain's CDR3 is CASIAGRGGGYTF. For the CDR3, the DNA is TGTGCCAGCATCGCGGGTCGGGGTGGTGGCTACACCTTC.

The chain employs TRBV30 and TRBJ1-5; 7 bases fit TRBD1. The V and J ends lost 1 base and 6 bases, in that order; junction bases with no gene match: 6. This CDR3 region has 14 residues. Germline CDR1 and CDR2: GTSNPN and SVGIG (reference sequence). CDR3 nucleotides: TGTGCCTGGAGTGGGGAGCAGGGGGGTCAGCCCCAGCATTTT. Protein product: CAWSGEQGGQPQHF. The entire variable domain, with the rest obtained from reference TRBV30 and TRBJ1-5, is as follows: SQTIHQWPATLVQPVGSPLSLECTVEGTSNPNLYWYRQAAGRGLQLLFYSVGIGQISSEVPQNLSASRPQDRQFILSSKKLLLSDSGFYLCAWSGEQGGQPQHFGDGTRLSIL.

CDR3 sequence (DNA): TGTGCCAGCAGCCAAGATTTGGGGAAGCAGTTCTTC. Translated, it gives CASSQDLGKQFF. The J gene is TRBJ2-1, the V gene TRBV14; D unresolved. The CDR3 runs to 12 residues. The V gene's germline CDR1 is SGHDN and CDR2 FVKESK. V was shortened by 0 bases and J by 11 bases, with 8 bases between the two germline ends.

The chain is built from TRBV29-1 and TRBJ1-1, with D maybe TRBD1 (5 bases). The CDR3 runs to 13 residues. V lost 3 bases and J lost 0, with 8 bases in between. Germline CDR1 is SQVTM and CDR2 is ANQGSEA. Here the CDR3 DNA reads TGCAGCGTTGATGACAGCATGAACACTGAAGCTTTCTTT. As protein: CSVDDSMNTEAFF.

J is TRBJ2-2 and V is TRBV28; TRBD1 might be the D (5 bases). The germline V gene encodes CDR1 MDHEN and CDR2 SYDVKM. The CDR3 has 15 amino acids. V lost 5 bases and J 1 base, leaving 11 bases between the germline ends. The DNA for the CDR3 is TGTGCCAGCAGTCATTCCGGACAGAACACCGGGGAGCTGTTTTTT. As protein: CASSHSGQNTGELFF. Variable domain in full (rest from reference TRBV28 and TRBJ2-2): DVKVTQSSRYLVKRTGEKVFLECVQDMDHENMFWYRQDPGLGLRLIYFSYDVKMKEKGDIPEGYSVSREKKERFSLILESASTNQTSMYLCASSHSGQNTGELFFGEGSRLTVL.

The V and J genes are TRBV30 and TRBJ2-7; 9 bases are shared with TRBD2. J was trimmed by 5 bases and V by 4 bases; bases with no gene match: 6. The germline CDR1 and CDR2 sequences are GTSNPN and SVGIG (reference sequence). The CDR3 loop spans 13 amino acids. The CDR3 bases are TGTGCCTGGACCAGACTAGCGGTCCACGAGCAGTACTTC. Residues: CAWTRLAVHEQYF.

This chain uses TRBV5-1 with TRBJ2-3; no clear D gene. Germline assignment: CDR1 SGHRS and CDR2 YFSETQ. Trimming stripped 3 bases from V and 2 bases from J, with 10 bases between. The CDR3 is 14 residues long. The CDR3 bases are TGCGCCAGCAGCTGGGCCGCTGACACAGATACGCAGTATTTT. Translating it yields CASSWAADTDTQYF. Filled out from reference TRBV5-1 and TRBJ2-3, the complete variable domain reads KAGVTQTPRYLIKTRGQQVTLSCSPISGHRSVSWYQQTPGQGLQFLFEYFSETQRNKGNFPGRFSGRQFSNSRSEMNVSTLELGDSALYLCASSWAADTDTQYFGPGTRLTVL.

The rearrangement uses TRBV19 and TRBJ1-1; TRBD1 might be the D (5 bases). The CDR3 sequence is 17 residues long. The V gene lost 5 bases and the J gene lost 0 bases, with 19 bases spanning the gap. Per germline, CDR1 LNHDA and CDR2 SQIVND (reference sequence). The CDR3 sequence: CASSPRGSLIMNTEAFF. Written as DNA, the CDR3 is TGTGCCAGTAGTCCCCGGGGGTCACTCATCATGAACACTGAAGCTTTCTTT.

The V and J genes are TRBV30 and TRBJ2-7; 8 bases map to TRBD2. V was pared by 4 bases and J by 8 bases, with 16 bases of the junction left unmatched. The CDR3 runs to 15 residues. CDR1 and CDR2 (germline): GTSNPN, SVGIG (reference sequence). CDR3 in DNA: TGTGCCTGGAATCGGGGGGGGCGGGAGTCGGCTAAGCAGTACTTC. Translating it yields CAWNRGGRESAKQYF.

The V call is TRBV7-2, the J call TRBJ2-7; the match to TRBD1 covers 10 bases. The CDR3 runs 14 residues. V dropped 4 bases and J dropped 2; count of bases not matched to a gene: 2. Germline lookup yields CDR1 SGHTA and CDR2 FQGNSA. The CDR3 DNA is TGTGCCAGCAGCTATGGGACAGGGGCCTACGAGCAGTACTTC. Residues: CASSYGTGAYEQYF.

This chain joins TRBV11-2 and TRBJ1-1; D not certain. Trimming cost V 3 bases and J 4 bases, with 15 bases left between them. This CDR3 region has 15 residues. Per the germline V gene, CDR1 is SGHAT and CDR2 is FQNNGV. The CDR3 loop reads CASSLLYGSGTEAFF. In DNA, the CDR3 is TGTGCCAGCAGCTTGCTTTACGGGAGTGGCACTGAAGCTTTCTTT.

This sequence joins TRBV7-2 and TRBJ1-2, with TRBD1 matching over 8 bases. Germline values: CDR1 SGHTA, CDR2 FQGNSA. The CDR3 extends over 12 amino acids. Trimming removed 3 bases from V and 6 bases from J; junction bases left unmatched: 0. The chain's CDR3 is CASSLTGDGYTF. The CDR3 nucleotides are TGTGCCAGCAGCTTGACAGGGGATGGCTACACCTTC.

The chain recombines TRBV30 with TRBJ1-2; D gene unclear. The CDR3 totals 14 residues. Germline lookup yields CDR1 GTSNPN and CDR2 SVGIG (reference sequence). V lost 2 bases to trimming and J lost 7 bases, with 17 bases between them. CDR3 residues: CAWSPQSGSGGYTF. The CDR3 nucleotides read TGTGCCTGGAGTCCCCAGTCGGGGAGTGGTGGCTACACCTTC.

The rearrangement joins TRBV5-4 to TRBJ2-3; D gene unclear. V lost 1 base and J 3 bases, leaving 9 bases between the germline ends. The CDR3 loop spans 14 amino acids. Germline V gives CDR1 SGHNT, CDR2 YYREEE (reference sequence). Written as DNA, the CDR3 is TGTGCCAGCAGCTTGTTATTAGGGACAGATACGCAGTATTTT. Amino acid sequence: CASSLLLGTDTQYF.

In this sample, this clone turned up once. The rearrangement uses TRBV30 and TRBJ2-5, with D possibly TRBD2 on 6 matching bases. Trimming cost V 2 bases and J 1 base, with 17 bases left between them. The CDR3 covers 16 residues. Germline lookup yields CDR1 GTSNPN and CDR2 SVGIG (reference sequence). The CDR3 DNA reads TGTGCCTGGAGTCAAATCGGGAACGGGGGCCAAGAGACCCAGTACTTC. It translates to CAWSQIGNGGQETQYF.

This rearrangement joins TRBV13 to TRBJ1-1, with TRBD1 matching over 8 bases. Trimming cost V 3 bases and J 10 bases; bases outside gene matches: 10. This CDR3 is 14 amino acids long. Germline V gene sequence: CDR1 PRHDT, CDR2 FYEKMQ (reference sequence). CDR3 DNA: TGTGCCAGCAGCTTCGGACAGGGCAATTCGGGAGCTTTCTTT. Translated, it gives CASSFGQGNSGAFF.

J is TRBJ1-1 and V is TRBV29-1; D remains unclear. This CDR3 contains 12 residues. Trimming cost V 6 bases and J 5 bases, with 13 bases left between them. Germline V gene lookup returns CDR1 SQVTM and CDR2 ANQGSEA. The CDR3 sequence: CSVTERWTEAFF. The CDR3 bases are TGCAGCGTAACGGAGAGGTGGACTGAAGCTTTCTTT.